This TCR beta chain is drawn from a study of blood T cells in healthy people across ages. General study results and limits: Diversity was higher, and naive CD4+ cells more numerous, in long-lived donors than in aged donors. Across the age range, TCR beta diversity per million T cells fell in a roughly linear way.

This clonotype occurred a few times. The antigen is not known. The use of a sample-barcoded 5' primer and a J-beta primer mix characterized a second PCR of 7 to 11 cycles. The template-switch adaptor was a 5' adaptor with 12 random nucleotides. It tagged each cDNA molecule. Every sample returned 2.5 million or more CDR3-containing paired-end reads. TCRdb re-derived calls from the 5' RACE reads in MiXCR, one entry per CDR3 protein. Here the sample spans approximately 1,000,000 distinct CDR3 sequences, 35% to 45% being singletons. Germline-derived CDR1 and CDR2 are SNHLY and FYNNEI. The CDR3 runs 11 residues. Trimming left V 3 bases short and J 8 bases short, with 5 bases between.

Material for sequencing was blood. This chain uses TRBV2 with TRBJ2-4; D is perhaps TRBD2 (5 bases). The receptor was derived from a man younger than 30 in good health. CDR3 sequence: CASSERDIQYF. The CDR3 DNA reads TGTGCCAGCAGTGAGAGGGACATTCAGTACTTC. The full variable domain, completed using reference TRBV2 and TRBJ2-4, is EPEVTQTPSHQVTQMGQEVILRCVPISNHLYFYWYRQILGQKVEFLVSFYNNEISEKSEIFDDQFSVERPDGSNFTLKIRSTKLEDSAMYFCASSERDIQYFGAGTRLSVL.